The source of this T cell receptor (beta chain) is a study of blood T cell repertoires in COVID-19. Across the study: Sites in the United States, Italy and Spain provided acute and convalescent COVID-19 samples. T cells, B-cell-depleted T cells, or PBMCs supplied cDNA or gDNA.

Looked up from germline, CDR1 is MNHEY and CDR2 is SVGAGI. The germline V and J ends were trimmed by 6 bases and 5 bases, with 16 bases remaining between them. The CDR3 has 14 amino acids. The repertoire was sequenced with immunoSEQ multiplex PCR; TCRdb's copy has only in-frame clones and lacks some. The sample lists 150,000 to 200,000 clones, 70% to 90% seen once, with 3.5% to 4.5% in the top ten. The rearrangement joins TRBV6-5 to TRBJ1-1; D is possibly TRBD1 (6 bases). Input material: peripheral blood. This TCR derives from a woman in her 70s with acute or convalescent COVID-19. CDR3 in DNA: TGTGCCAGCAGGCCCCAACAGGGAGGGACTGAAGCTTTCTTT. Its translation is CASRPQQGGTEAFF.